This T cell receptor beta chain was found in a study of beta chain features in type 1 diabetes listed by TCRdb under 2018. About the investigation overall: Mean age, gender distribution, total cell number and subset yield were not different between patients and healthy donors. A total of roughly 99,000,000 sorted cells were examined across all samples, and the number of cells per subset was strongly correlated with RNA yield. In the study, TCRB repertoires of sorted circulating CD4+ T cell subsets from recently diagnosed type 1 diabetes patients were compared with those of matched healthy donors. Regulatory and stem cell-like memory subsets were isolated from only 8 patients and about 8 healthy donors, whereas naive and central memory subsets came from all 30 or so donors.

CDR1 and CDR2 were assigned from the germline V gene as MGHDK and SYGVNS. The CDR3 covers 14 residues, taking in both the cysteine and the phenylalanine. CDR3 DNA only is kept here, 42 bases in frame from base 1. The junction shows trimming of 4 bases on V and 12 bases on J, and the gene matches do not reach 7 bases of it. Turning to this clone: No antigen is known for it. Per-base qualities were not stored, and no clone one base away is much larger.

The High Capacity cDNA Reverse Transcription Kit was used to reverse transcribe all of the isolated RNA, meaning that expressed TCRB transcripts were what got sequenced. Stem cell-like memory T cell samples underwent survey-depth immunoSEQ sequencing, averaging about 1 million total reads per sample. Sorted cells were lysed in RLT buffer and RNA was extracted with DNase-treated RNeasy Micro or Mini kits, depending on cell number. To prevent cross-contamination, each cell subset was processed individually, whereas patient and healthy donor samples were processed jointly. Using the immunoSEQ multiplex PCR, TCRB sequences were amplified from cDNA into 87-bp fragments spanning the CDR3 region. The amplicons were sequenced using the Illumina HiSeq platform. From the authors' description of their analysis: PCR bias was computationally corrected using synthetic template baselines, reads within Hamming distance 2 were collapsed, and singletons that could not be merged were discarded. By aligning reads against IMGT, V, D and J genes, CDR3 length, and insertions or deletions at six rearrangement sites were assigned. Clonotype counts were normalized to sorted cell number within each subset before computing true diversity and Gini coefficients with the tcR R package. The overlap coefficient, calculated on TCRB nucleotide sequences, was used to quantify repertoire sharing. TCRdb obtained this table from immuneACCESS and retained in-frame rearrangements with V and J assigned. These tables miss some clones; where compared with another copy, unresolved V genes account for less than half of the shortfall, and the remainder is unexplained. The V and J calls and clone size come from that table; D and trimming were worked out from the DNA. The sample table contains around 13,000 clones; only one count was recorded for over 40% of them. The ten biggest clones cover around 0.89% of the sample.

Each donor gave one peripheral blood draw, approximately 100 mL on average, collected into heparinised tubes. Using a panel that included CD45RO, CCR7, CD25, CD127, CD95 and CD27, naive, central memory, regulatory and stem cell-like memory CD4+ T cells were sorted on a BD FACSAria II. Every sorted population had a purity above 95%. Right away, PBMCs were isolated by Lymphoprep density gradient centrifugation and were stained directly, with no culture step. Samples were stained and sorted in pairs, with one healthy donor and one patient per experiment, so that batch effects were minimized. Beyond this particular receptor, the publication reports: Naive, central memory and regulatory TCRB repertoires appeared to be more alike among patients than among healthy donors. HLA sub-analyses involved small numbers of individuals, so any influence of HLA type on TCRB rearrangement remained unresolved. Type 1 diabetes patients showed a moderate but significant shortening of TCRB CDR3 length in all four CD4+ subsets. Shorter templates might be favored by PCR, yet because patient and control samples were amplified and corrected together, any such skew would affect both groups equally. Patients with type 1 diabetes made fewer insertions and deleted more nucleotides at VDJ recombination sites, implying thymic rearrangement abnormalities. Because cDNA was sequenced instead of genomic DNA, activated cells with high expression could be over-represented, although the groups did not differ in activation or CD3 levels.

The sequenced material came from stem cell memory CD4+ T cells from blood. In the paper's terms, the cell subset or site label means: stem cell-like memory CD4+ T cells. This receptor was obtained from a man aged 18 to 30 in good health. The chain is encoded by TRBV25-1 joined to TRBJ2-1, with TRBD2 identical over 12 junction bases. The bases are TGTGCCAGCAGTGCTAGCGGGGGGGTGCTTGTGCAGTTCTTC. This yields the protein CASSASGGVLVQFF.